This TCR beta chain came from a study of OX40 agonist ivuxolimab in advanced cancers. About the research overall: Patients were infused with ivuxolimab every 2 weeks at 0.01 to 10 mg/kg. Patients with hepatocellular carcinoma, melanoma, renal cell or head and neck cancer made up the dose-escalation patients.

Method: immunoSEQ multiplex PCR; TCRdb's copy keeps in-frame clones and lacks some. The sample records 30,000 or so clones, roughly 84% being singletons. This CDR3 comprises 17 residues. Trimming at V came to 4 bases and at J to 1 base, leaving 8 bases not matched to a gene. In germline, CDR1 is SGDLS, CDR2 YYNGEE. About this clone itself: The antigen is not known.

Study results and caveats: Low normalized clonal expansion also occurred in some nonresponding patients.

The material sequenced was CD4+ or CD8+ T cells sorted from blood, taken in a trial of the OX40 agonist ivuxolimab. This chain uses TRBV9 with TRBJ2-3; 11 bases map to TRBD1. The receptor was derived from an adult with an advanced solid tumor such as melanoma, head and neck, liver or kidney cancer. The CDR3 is CASSPDRGPTGTDTQYF. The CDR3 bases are TGTGCCAGCAGCCCGGACAGGGGGCCTACAGGCACAGATACGCAGTATTTT.